This TCR beta chain was sequenced during a study of regulatory T cells in long-lasting Graves disease. Study-wide points: Persistent Graves' patients possessed reduced TCR diversity relative to recently diagnosed ones.

Both iRepertoire HTBI primers and Arm-PCR of CDR3 regions were used to build the TCR beta libraries. MiXCR was run by TCRdb on the multiplex PCR reads, yielding one entry per CDR3 protein. The sample has fewer than 550,000 distinct CDR3 sequences, roughly 16% seen once. The time point was: newly diagnosed GD, antithyroid drugs for less than 3 months. Preparation of the TCR library used RNA extracted from PBMCs. As for this clonotype: The target antigen is unknown.

With 4 bases clipped from V and 3 bases from J, the junction kept 5 bases outside the gene matches. Germline V CDR1 and CDR2: SQVTM, ANQGSEA. The CDR3 contains 14 residues. The same sample was also studied in work on T cells in Graves' hyperthyroidism and ophthalmopathy.

The specimen was peripheral blood mononuclear cells (PBMCs), collected at new diagnosis, from a patient treated with antithyroid drugs. The chain combines TRBV29-1 with TRBJ1-3; 8 nucleotides line up with TRBD1. The TCR originated in a woman aged 35-65 years with Graves disease. For the CDR3, the DNA is TGCAGCGTTGGGGCCGACAGGGGTGGAAACACCATATATTTT. It translates to CSVGADRGGNTIYF. Drawing the rest from reference TRBV29-1 and TRBJ1-3, the complete variable domain is SAVISQKPSRDICQRGTSLTIQCQVDSQVTMMFWYRQQPGQSLTLIATANQGSEATYESGFVIDKFPISRPNLTFSTLTVSNMSPEDSSIYLCSVGADRGGNTIYFGEGSWLTVV.